This T cell receptor beta chain came from a study of technical replicates of blood from a few donors. V lost 5 bases, J lost 4 bases, and 11 bases lay in between. The germline gives CDR1 MGHDK, CDR2 SYGVNS. The CDR3 loop spans 13 amino acids. Produced via immunoSEQ multiplex PCR; TCRdb's table is partial and in-frame only. This sample has over 65,000 clones, with roughly 98% found just once. What was sequenced was T cells isolated from PBMCs. The receptor was derived from a human donor in good health. This chain uses TRBV25-1 with TRBJ1-1, with TRBD1 as a possible D gene (6 bases). The CDR3 DNA reads as TGTGCCAGCAGTAGAGGGGGGGGCACTGAAGCTTTCTTT. It encodes CASSRGGGTEAFF.